This T cell receptor beta chain was captured in a study of blood T cell repertoires in COVID-19. For the study at large: Acute and convalescent COVID-19 specimens originated in the United States, Italy and Spain. The cDNA or gDNA used as material had been derived from T cells, B-cell-depleted T cells, or PBMCs.

As processed by the authors: Using reference gene primer amplification, nucleated cell counts were estimated. The assay was immunoSEQ multiplex PCR, and TCRdb's table has in-frame clones only and misses some. Clonal size and the V and J genes are those of that table, whereas D and trimming came from the DNA. The data contain about 240,000 clones, 85% of them singletons. The sequence was obtained from a woman aged 55-70 years with active or convalescent COVID-19. The sample was peripheral blood.

In DNA, the CDR3 is TGTGCCATCATTCAGGACAGGGGGAATGAAAAACTGTTTTTT. This codes for CAIIQDRGNEKLFF. The rearrangement links TRBV10-3 to TRBJ1-4, with 10 bases matching TRBD1. The junction had 4 bases not matched to a gene; V was cut back by 7 bases and J by 5 bases. The CDR3 sequence is 14 residues long. Germline V CDR1 and CDR2: ENHRY, SYGVKD.